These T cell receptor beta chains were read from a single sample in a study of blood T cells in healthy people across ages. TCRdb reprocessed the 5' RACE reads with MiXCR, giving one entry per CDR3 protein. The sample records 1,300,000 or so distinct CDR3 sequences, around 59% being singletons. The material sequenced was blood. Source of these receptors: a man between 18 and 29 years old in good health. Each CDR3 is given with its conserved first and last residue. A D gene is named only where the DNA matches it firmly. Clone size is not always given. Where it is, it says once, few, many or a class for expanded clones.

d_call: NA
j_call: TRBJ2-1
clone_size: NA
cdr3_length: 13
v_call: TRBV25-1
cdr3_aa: CASSNNGPNEQFF
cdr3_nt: TGTGCCAGCAGTAACAATGGCCCCAATGAGCAGTTCTTC

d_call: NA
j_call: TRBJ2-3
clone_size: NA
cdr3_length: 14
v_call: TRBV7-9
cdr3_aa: CASEGTPGTDTQYF
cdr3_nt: TGTGCCAGCGAAGGGACTCCCGGCACAGATACGCAGTATTTT

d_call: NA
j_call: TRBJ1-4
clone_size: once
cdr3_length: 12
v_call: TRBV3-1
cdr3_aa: CASSHRTEKLFF
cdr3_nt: TGTGCCAGCAGCCACCGGACAGAAAAACTGTTTTTT

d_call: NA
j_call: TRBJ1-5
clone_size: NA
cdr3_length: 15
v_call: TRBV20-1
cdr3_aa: CSAWGRSYSNQPQHF
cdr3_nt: TGCAGTGCTTGGGGTCGATCCTATAGCAATCAGCCCCAGCATTTT

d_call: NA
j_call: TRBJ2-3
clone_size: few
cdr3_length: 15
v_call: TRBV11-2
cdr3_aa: CASSLGTPAPDTQYF
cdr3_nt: TGTGCCAGCAGCTTAGGGACCCCAGCACCAGATACGCAGTATTTT

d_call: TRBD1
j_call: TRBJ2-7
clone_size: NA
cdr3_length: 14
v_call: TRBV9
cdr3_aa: CASSARTGSYEQYF
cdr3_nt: TGTGCCAGCAGCGCTAGGACAGGAAGCTACGAGCAGTACTTC

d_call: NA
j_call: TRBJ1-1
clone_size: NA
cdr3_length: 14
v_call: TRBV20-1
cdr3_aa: CSARRREMNTEAFF
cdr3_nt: TGCAGTGCTAGACGCAGAGAGATGAACACTGAAGCTTTCTTT

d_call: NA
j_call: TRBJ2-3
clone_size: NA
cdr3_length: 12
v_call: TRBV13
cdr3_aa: CASSLESDTQYF
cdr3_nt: TGTGCCAGCAGCTTAGAGTCAGATACGCAGTATTTT

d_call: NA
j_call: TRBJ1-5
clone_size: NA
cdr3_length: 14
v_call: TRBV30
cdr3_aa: CAWSVSRNNQPQHF
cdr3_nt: TGTGCCTGGAGTGTATCCAGGAACAATCAGCCCCAGCATTTT

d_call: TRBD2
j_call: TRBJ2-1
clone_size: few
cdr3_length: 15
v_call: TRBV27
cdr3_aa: CASSPGTRAYNEQFF
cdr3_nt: TGTGCCAGCAGTCCAGGGACTAGGGCCTACAATGAGCAGTTCTTC

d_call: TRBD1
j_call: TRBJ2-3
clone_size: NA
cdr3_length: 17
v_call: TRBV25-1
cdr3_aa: CASSEKGTGPGSDTQYF
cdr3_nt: TGTGCCAGCAGTGAAAAAGGGACAGGGCCGGGTTCAGATACGCAGTATTTT

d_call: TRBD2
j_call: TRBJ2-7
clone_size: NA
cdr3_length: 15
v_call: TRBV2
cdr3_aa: CASGSLTSARDEQYF
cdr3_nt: TGTGCCAGCGGGTCCTTGACTAGCGCGAGAGACGAGCAGTACTTC

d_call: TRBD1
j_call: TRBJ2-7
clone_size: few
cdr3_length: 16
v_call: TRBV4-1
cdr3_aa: CASSHTSGTARDEQYF
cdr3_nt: TGCGCCAGCAGCCATACCTCCGGGACAGCAAGGGACGAGCAGTACTTC

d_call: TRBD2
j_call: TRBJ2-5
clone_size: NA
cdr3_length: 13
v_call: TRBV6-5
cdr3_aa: CASSNRLARVPYF
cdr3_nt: TGTGCCAGCAGTAACAGACTAGCTCGCGTACCGTACTTC

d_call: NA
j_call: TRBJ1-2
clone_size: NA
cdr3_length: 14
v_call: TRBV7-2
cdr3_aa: CASNPSGGDYGYTF
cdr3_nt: TGTGCCAGCAACCCGTCGGGGGGCGACTATGGCTACACCTTC

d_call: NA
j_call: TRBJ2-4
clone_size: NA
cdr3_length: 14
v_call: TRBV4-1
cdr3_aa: CASSQVSAENIQYF
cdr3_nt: TGCGCCAGCAGCCAAGTTTCCGCCGAAAACATTCAGTACTTC

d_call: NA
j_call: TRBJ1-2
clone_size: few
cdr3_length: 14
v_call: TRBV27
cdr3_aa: CASRTLGAYVGYTF
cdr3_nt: TGTGCCAGCAGAACTCTGGGGGCGTATGTCGGCTACACCTTC

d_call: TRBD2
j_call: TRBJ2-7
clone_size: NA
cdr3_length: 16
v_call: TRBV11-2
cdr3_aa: CASSLDSGRGTYEQYF
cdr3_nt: TGTGCCAGCAGCTTAGACAGCGGGAGGGGAACCTACGAGCAGTACTTC

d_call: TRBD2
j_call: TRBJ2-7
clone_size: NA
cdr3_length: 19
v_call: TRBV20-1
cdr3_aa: CSARAVVGASGSNSYEQYF
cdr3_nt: TGCAGTGCTAGAGCGGTAGTGGGGGCTAGCGGGAGCAACTCCTACGAGCAGTACTTC

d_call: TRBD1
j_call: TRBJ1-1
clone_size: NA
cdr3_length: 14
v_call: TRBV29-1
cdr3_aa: CSVGPQGLNTEAFF
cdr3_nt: TGCAGCGTTGGGCCACAGGGGTTGAACACTGAAGCTTTCTTT

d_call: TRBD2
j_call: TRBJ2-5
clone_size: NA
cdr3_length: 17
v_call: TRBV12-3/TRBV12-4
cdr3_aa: CASSGLAGDSVGETQYF
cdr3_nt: TGTGCCAGCAGCGGACTAGCGGGAGACTCGGTAGGAGAGACCCAGTACTTC

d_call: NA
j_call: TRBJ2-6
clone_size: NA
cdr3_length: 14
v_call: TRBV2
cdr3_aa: CASMKGAGANVLTF
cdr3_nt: TGTGCCAGCATGAAAGGAGCCGGGGCCAACGTCCTGACTTTC

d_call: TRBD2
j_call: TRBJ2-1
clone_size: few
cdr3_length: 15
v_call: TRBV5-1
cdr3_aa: CASSLSLAGAREQFF
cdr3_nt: TGCGCCAGCAGCTTGTCTCTAGCGGGAGCGAGGGAGCAGTTCTTC

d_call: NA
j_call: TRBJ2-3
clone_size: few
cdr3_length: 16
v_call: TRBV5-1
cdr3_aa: CASSSGTRSGTDTQYF
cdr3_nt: TGCGCCAGCAGCTCGGGGACTCGGTCGGGCACAGATACGCAGTATTTT

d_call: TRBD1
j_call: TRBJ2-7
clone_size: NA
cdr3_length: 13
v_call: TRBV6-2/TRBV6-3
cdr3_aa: CASRRQGPYEQYF
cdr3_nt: TGTGCCAGCCGCCGACAGGGCCCCTACGAGCAGTACTTC

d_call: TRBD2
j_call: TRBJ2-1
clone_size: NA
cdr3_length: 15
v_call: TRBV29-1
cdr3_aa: CSVLGGDFSYNEQFF
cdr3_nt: TGCAGCGTGCTCGGGGGGGACTTCTCCTACAATGAGCAGTTCTTC

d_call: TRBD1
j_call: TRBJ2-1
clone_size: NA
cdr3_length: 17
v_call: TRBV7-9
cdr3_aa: CASSLAHLGQAYNEQFF
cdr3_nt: TGTGCCAGCAGCTTAGCCCACTTGGGACAGGCCTACAATGAGCAGTTCTTC

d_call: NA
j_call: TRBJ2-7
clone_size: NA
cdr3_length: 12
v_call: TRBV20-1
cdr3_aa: CSARLKFYEQYF
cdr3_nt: TGCAGTGCTAGACTTAAGTTCTACGAGCAGTACTTC

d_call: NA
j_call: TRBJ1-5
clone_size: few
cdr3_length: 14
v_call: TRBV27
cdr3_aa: CASSLFGHDQPQHF
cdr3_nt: TGTGCCAGCAGTTTATTCGGTCATGATCAGCCCCAGCATTTT

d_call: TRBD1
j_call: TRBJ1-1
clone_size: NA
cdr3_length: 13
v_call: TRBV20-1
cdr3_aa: CGWGTGLSTEAFF
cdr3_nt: TGCGGCTGGGGGACAGGGTTGAGCACTGAAGCTTTCTTT

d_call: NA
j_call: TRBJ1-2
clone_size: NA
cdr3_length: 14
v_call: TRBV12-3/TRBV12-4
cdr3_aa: CASSLSAGAYGYTF
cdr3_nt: TGTGCCAGCAGCCTATCCGCCGGGGCCTATGGCTACACCTTC

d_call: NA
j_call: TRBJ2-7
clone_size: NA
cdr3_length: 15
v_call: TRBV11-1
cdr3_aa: CASSLTSDPSYEQYF
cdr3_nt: TGTGCCAGCAGCCTTACGTCGGACCCCTCCTACGAGCAGTACTTC

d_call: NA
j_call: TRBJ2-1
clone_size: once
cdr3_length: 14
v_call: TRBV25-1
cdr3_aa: CASSGWGDYNEQFF
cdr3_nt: TGTGCCAGCAGTGGATGGGGGGACTACAATGAGCAGTTCTTC

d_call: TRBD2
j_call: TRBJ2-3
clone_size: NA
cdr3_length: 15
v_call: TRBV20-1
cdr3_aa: CSASRPAGVGDTQYF
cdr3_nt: TGCAGTGCTAGCCGGCCAGCGGGGGTGGGGGATACGCAGTATTTT

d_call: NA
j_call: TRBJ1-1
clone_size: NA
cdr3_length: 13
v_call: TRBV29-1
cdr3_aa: CSVGSDPYTEAFF
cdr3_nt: TGCAGCGTTGGGTCCGACCCCTACACTGAAGCTTTCTTT

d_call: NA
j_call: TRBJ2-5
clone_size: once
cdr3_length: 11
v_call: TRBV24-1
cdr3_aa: CATSFGQSQYF
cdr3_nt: TGTGCCACCAGTTTTGGACAGTCCCAGTACTTC

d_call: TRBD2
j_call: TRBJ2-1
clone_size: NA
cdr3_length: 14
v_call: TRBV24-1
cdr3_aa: CATSDWGGLNEQFF
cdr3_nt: TGTGCCACCAGTGATTGGGGGGGGTTGAATGAGCAGTTCTTC

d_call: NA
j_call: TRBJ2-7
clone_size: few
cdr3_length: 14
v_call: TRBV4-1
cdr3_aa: CASSQVAGNYEQYF
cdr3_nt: TGCGCCAGCAGCCAAGTAGCCGGGAACTACGAGCAGTACTTC